The following is a T cell receptor beta chain sequence with its context. Its antigen is still unknown. Base qualities were left out, and no much larger clone turns up one base away. This entry comes from a study of T-cell memory formation after mild COVID-19 (dated by TCRdb to 2020 to 2022). General notes on the study: TCR sequence clusters from the two donors were found to be largely donor specific. T-cell clones expanding and contracting after mild COVID-19 in a couple of donors were tracked by longitudinal TCRalpha and TCRbeta repertoire sequencing. The cohort comprised two young, previously healthy adult volunteers, one female and one male.

Ficoll-Paque density gradient centrifugation was the method used to isolate PBMCs. Here is what the overall study found, with its caveats: Clones that contracted from day 15 to 85 showed balanced CD4/CD8 phenotypes, whereas a second wave of clones that expanded from day 15 to 37 leaned towards CD4+. The study covered only a couple of mild cases, and larger cohorts including severe cases with pre-infection samples were considered necessary. Some responding clones were found in pre-infection memory, which suggests that pre-existing cross-reactive memory T cells took part in the SARS-CoV-2 response. SARS-CoV-2 specificity was not confirmed for the second-wave clones peaking on day 37. Contracting CD4+ clones turned up mainly in the CM and EM memory subsets, whereas EMRA was where CD8+ clones were enriched.

CDR1 and CDR2 are drawn from the germline V gene (reference sequence): DFQATT, SNEGSKA. From the cysteine up to the phenylalanine, the CDR3 has a length of 13 residues. Only CDR3 DNA is held: 39 bases, read in frame from base 1. The germline ends are 12 bases apart after V is trimmed by 5 bases and J by 1 base. The sample was run on an Illumina NovaSeq 6000. Using 5'RACE with constant-segment primers, TCRalpha and TCRbeta cDNA libraries were constructed, with sample barcodes and unique molecular identifiers added in the process. RNA was extracted from every sample with Trizol reagent. Library amplification was performed in two PCR steps, and a second sample barcode and Illumina TruSeq adapters were introduced in the second step. Sequencing of the libraries was done on an Illumina NovaSeq, producing 2 x 150 bp paired-end reads. As for the original processing: The reads were demultiplexed and collapsed into UMI-guided consensus sequences using migec v1.2.7. With mixcr v2.1.11, UMI consensuses were aligned to TRA and TRB V and J templates and assembled into clonotypes. Expanded or contracted clonotypes were those called significant by both edgeR and NoisET, with noise models trained on biological replicates. For edgeR calls, a false discovery rate-adjusted p below 0.01 and a log2 fold-change threshold of 1 were applied. As an exploratory analysis of dynamics, PCA with hierarchical clustering was applied to max-normalized trajectories of the 1000 most abundant clonotypes. The CD4 or CD8 phenotype of responding clones was assigned using the separately sequenced CD4+ and CD8+ repertoires. TCRdb passed the public sequencing reads through fastp at Q25 and MiXCR, retaining productive beta sequences. Each CDR3 protein gets just one entry, which takes the most common genes and DNA from the rows behind it. In this record, the V and J calls reflect TCRdb's handling and not the investigators' own analysis. The sample records hundreds of thousands of distinct CDR3 sequences, 20% of which are singletons. Of the sample, approximately 8.1% falls within the top ten clones.

The clonotype comes from an adult woman who had mild COVID-19 (a few samples of this study predate the infection). The sample titles of this study are shuffled in the database, so cell type and time point are left out; the donor was told from shared clones. The chain was built from TRBV20-1 and TRBJ2-7; TRBD2 could be the D gene, as 5 bases match. The sequencing input was PBMCs or a T cell subset sorted from them (not recorded which). The sequenced DNA is TGCAGTGCTCGGACGGAGGATTCCTACGAGCAGTACTTC. It translates to CSARTEDSYEQYF.